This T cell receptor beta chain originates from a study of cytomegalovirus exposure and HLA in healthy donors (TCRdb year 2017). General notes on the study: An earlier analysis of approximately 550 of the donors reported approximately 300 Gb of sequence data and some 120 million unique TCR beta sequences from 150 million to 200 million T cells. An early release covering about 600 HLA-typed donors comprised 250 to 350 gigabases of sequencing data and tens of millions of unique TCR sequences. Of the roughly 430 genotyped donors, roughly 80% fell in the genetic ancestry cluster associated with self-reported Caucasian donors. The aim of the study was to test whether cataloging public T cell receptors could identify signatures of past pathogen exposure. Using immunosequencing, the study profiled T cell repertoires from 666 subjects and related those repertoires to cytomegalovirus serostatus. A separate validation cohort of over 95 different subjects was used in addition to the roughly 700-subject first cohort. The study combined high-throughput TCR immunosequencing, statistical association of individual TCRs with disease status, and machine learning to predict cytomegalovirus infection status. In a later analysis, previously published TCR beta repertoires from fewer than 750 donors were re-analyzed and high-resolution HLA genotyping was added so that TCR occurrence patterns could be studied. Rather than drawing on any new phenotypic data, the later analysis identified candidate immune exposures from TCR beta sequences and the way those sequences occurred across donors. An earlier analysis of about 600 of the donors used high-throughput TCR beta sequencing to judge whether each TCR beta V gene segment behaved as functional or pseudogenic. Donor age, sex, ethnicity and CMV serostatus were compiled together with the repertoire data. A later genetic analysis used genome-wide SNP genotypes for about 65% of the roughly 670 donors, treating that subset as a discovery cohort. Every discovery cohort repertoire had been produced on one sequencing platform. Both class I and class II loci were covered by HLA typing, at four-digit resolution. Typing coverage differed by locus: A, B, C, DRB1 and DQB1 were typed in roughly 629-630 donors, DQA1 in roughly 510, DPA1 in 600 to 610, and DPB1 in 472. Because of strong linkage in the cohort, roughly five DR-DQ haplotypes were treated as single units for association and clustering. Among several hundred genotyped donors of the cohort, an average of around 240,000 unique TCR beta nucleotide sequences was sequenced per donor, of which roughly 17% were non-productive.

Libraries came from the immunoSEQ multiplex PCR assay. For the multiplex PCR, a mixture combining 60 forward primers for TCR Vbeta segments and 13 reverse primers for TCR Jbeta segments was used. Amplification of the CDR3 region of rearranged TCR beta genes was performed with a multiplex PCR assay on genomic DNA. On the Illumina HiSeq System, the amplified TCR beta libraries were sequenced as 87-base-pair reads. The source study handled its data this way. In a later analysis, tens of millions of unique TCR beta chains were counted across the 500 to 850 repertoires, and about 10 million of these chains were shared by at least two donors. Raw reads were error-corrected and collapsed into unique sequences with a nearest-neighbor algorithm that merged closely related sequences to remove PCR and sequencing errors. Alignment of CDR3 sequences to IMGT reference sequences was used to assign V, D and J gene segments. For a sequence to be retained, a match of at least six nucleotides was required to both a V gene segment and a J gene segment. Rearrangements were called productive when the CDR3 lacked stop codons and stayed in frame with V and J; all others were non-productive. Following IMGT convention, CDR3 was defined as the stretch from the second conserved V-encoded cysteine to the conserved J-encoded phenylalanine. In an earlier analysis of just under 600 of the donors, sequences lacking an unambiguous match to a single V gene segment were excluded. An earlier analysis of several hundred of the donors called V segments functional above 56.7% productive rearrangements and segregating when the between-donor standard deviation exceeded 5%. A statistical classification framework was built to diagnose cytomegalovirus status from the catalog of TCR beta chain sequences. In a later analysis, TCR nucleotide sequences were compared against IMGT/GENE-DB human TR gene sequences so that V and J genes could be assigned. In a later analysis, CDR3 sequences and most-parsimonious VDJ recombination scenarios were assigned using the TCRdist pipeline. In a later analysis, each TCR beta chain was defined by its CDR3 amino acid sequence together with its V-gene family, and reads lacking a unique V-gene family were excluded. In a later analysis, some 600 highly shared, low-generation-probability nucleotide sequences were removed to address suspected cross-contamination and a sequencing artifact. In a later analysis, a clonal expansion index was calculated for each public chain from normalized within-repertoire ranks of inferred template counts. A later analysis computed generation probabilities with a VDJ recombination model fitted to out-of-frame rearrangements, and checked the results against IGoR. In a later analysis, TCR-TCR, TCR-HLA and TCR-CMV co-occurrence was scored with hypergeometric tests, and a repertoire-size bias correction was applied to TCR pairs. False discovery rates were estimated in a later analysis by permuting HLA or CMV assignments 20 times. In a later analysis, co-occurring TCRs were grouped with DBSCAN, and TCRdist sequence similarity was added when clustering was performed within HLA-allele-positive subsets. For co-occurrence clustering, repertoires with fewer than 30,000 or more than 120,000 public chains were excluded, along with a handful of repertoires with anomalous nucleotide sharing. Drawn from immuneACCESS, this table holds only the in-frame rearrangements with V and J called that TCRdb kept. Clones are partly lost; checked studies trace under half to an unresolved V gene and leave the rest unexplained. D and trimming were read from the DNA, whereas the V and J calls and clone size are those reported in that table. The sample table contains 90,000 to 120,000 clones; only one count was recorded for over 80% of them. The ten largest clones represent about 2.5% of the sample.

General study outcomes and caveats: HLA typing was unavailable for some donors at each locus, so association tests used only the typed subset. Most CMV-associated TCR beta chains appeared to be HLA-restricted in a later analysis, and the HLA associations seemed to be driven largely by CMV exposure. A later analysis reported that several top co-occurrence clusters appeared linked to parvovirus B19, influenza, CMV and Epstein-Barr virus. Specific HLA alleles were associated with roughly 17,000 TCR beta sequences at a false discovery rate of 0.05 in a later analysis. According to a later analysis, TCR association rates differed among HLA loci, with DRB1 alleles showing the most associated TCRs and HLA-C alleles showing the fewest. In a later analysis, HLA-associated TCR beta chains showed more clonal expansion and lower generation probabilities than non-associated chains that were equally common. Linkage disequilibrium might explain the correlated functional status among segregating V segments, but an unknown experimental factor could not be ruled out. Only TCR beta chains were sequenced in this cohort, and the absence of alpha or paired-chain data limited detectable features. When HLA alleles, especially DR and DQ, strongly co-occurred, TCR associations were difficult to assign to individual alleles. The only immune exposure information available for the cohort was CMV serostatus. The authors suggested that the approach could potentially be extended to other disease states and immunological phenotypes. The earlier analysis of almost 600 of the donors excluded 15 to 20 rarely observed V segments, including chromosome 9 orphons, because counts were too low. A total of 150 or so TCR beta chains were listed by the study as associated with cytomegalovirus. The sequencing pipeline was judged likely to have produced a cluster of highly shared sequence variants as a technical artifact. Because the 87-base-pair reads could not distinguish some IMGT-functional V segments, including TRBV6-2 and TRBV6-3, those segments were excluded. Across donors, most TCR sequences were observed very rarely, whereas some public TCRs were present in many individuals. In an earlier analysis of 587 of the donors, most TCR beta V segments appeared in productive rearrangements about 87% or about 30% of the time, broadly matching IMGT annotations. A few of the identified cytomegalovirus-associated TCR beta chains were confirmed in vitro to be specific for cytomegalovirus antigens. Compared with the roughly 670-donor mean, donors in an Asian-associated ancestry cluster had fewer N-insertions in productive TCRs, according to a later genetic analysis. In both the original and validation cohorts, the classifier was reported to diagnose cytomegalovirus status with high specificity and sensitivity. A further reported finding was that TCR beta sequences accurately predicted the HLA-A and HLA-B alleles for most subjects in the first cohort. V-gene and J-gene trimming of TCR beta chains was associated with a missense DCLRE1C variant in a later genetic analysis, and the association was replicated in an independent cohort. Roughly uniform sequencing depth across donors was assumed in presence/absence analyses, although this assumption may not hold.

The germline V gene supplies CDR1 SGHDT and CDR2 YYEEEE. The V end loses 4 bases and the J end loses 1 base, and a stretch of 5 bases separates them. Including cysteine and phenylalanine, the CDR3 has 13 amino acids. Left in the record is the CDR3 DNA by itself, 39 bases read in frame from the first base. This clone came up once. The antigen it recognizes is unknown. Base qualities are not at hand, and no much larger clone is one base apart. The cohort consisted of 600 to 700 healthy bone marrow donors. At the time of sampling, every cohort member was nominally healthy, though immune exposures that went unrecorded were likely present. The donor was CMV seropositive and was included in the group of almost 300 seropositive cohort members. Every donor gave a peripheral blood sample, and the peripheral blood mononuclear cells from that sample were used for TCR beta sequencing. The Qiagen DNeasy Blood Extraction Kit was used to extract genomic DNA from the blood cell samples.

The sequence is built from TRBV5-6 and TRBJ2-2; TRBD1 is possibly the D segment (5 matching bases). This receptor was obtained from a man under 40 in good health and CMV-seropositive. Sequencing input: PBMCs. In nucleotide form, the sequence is TGTGCCAGCAGCCAGGGGAACACCGGGGAGCTGTTTTTT. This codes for CASSQGNTGELFF.